The clone carrying this T cell receptor (beta chain) came up a few times. The antigen is undetermined. Per the germline V gene, CDR1 is SGHKS and CDR2 is YYEKEE (reference sequence). The V segment lost 4 bases and the J segment 7 bases; nucleotides outside the gene matches: 7. The CDR3 has 14 residues. TCRdb analysed the reads with MiXCR anew, one entry per CDR3 protein. The sample lists approximately 470,000 distinct CDR3 sequences, roughly 43% seen once, with roughly two fifths in the top ten. The record originates from a study of T cell repertoires in cytomegalovirus infection. The wider study: Based on public TCR beta signatures, there were indications of CMV infection and of a matching HLA type.

The sequencing here drew on cultured PBMCs, taken from culture after CMV antigen stimulation. V is TRBV5-5 and J is TRBJ2-2; 7 nucleotides line up with TRBD2. The TCR sequence derives from a human donor in good health (CMV status not recorded). Some clones in this sample may be carry-over from other donors' samples. This CDR3 reads CASSPRELNGELFF. In nucleotides, the CDR3 is TGTGCCAGCAGCCCGCGGGAGTTAAACGGGGAGCTGTTTTTT.